Presented here are 21 T cell receptor beta chains from one specimen sequenced in a study of cytomegalovirus exposure and HLA in healthy donors (dated by TCRdb to about 2017). The library was built by means of the immunoSEQ multiplex PCR assay. For the multiplex PCR, a mixture combining 60 forward primers for TCR Vbeta segments and 13 reverse primers for TCR Jbeta segments was used. TCRdb took over this immuneACCESS table, retaining in-frame rearrangements with V and J assigned. Such tables are incomplete; in checked studies, under half of the missing clones stem from an unresolved V gene, and the remainder is unexplained. This sample lists more than 80,000 clones; roughly nine tenths were detected once. The leading ten clones occupy roughly 9% of the sample. Sequencing input: PBMCs. These receptors all come from a man aged 25-45 years in good health and CMV-seropositive.

The J gene is TRBJ2-5, the V gene TRBV6-1; 9 bases are a match to TRBD2. With V trimmed by 4 bases and J by 2 bases, 2 bases remained unmatched. The CDR3 extends over 14 amino acids. In germline, CDR1 is MNHNS, CDR2 SASEGT. CDR3 nucleotides: TGTGCCAGCAGTGGGCTAGCGGGACAAGAGACCCAGTACTTC. Its protein is CASSGLAGQETQYF.

This clone came up once. The chain joins TRBV13 to TRBJ1-2; 7 nucleotides agree with TRBD1. V was pared by 3 bases and J by 4 bases, with 8 bases of the junction left unmatched. The germline V gene has CDR1 PRHDT and CDR2 FYEKMQ (reference sequence). The CDR3 runs to 15 residues. The CDR3 sequence: CASSFDREPIYGYTF. Here the CDR3 DNA reads TGTGCCAGCAGCTTCGACAGGGAGCCCATCTATGGCTACACCTTC.

DNA for the CDR3: TGTGCCAGCAGCTTGGGGGCGAAGGCGGGGGGAAGAACCGGGGAGCTGTTTTTT. This translates into CASSLGAKAGGRTGELFF. This chain connects TRBV5-4 to TRBJ2-2; 8 bases fit TRBD2. Germline assignment: CDR1 SGHNT and CDR2 YYREEE (reference sequence). V lost 0 bases and J lost 5; bases outside the gene matches: 12. This CDR3 has 18 residues. The full variable domain, rest sourced from reference TRBV5-4 and TRBJ2-2, is ETGVTQSPTHLIKTRGQQVTLRCSSQSGHNTVSWYQQALGQGPQFIFQYYREEENGRGNFPPRFSGLQFPNYSSELNVNALELDDSALYLCASSLGAKAGGRTGELFFGEGSRLTVL.

This chain joins TRBV2 and TRBJ2-2; D unresolved. Trimming shortened V by 2 bases and J by 2 bases, and 6 bases separated the two germline ends. Germline V gives CDR1 SNHLY, CDR2 FYNNEI. This CDR3 region has 14 residues. The DNA for the CDR3 is TGTGCCAGCAGTGAACCTTTTAACACCGGGGAGCTGTTTTTT. Translating it yields CASSEPFNTGELFF. Full variable domain (remainder filled in from reference TRBV2 and TRBJ2-2): EPEVTQTPSHQVTQMGQEVILRCVPISNHLYFYWYRQILGQKVEFLVSFYNNEISEKSEIFDDQFSVERPDGSNFTLKIRSTKLEDSAMYFCASSEPFNTGELFFGEGSRLTVL.

As DNA, the CDR3 is TGTGCCAGCAGTGAGGGAGTTCCTGGCTACACCTTC. The encoded protein is CASSEGVPGYTF. The chain is built from TRBV6-1 and TRBJ1-2; D unclear. Germline values: CDR1 MNHNS, CDR2 SASEGT. V was pared by 3 bases and J by 7 bases, with 9 bases between. The CDR3 spans 12 residues.

The chain combines TRBV19 with TRBJ1-4; D is possibly TRBD1 (6 bases). The CDR3 consists of 15 residues. The germline V and J ends were trimmed by 2 bases and 8 bases, with 15 bases remaining between them. The germline V gene encodes CDR1 LNHDA and CDR2 SQIVND (reference sequence). The CDR3 sequence is CASSIQGSGIEKLFF. Here the CDR3 DNA reads TGTGCCAGTAGTATACAGGGGTCGGGGATCGAAAAACTGTTTTTT.

DNA for the CDR3: TGTGCCTGGGGCCTCGGAGTGGGCGAGCAGTACTTC. This encodes CAWGLGVGEQYF. The rearrangement uses TRBV30 and TRBJ2-7; no reliable D call. This CDR3 contains 12 residues. Per the germline V gene, CDR1 is GTSNPN and CDR2 is SVGIG (reference sequence). The V gene lost 5 bases and the J gene lost 6 bases, with 14 bases spanning the gap.

This clone was picked up one time. The chain recombines TRBV7-8 with TRBJ2-1; TRBD1 is a possible D gene (6 bases). Germline loops: CDR1 SGHVS, CDR2 FQNEAQ. V gave up 2 bases and J gave up 0 bases, with 11 bases separating them. There are 16 residues in the CDR3. The CDR3 DNA is TGTGCCAGCAGCTTAAGGGTAGGGGGCTCCTACAATGAGCAGTTCTTC. It codes for CASSLRVGGSYNEQFF.

This rearrangement joins TRBV29-1 to TRBJ1-2; D gene uncertain. Germline-derived CDR1 and CDR2 are SQVTM and ANQGSEA. V was trimmed by 4 bases and J by 2 bases, leaving 8 bases between them. The CDR3 covers 12 residues. Here the CDR3 reads CSVVTVNYGYTF. CDR3 DNA: TGCAGCGTTGTTACGGTGAACTATGGCTACACCTTC.

The genes are TRBV5-4 and TRBJ1-3; no clear D. With 0 bases removed from V and 3 bases from J, the gap between germline ends came to 7 bases. This CDR3 region has 14 residues. Germline lookup yields CDR1 SGHNT and CDR2 YYREEE (reference sequence). In nucleotides, the CDR3 is TGTGCCAGCAGCTTGGGAGGCGGTGGAAACACCATATATTTT. Protein: CASSLGGGGNTIYF.

The chain couples TRBV7-8 to TRBJ2-5, with 7 bases lining up with TRBD1. V trimming: 6 bases; J trimming: 1 base; junction bases outside the gene matches: 5. Germline CDR1 SGHVS, CDR2 FQNEAQ. This CDR3 contains 14 residues. This CDR3 reads CASRNRDSQETQYF. The CDR3, as DNA: TGTGCCAGCAGGAACCGGGACAGCCAAGAGACCCAGTACTTC.

This chain connects TRBV30 to TRBJ1-4, with 10 bases that match TRBD1. The V segment lost 2 bases and the J segment 7 bases; nucleotides outside the gene matches: 4. CDR3 length equals 14 residues. The germline gives CDR1 GTSNPN, CDR2 SVGIG (reference sequence). In DNA form, the CDR3 reads TGTGCCTGGAGTACCGACAGGGGGCCTGAAAAACTGTTTTTT. It codes for CAWSTDRGPEKLFF.

The CDR3 loop is CASSLSSRNEKLFF. The CDR3 DNA follows: TGTGCCAGCAGTTTATCTTCACGGAATGAAAAACTGTTTTTT. The chain recombines TRBV28 with TRBJ1-4; D not resolved. Between the trimmed V and J ends, which lost 1 base and 5 bases, there was a span of 8 bases. This CDR3 is built from 14 residues. Germline V gene lookup returns CDR1 MDHEN and CDR2 SYDVKM.

This chain joins TRBV1 and TRBJ2-7; TRBD2, the D gene given by the table, was not confirmed from the DNA. TRBV1 is annotated as a pseudogene. The length of the CDR3 is 15 residues. The CDR3 region is CTSSQAPGLAGSHFF. CDR3 nucleotide sequence: TGCACCAGCAGCCAAGCACCGGGACTAGCGGGGTCCCACTTCTTC.

V usage is TRBV19 and J usage is TRBJ2-7, with 10 bases fitting TRBD1. Trimming removed 6 bases from V and 1 base from J; junction bases left unmatched: 18. This CDR3 is 19 amino acids long. CDR1 LNHDA and CDR2 SQIVND come from the germline V gene (reference sequence). The CDR3 bases are TGTGCCAGTAGCAGAGACGACAGGGGGCCGACAACACCTTCCTACGAGCAGTACTTC. Translating gives CASSRDDRGPTTPSYEQYF.

This clone was recorded once. V and J are TRBV27 and TRBJ2-3, with a tentative D call TRBD1 (6 bases). The V gene lost 5 bases and the J gene lost 0 bases, with 15 bases spanning the gap. This CDR3 contains 16 residues. From germline, CDR1 is MNHEY and CDR2 SMNVEV (reference sequence). CDR3 nucleotides: TGTGCCAGCAGTAGATGGGGGCAGGAGAGCACAGATACGCAGTATTTT. This encodes CASSRWGQESTDTQYF.

The chain joins TRBV6-5 to TRBJ2-7, with a possible D match to TRBD1 (6 bases). Germline CDR1 MNHEY, CDR2 SVGAGI. The CDR3 contains 13 residues. The V end lost 4 bases, the J end lost 7 bases, and 14 bases lay between the germline ends. This CDR3 reads CASSSLMGAEQYF. In DNA, the CDR3 is TGTGCCAGCAGTTCACTCATGGGGGCAGAGCAGTACTTC.

The V gene is TRBV1, the J gene TRBJ2-1; the table names TRBD2, a call not compared with the DNA. TRBV1 represents a pseudogene. The CDR3 is 15 residues long. The CDR3 coding sequence is TGCACCAGCTCAATAACGGGACTAGTCTCGAATGAGCAGTTCTTC. This encodes CTSSITGLVSNEQFF.

The gene calls are TRBV5-1 and TRBJ2-7, with 7 bases that match TRBD2. Germline CDR1 is SGHRS and CDR2 is YFSETQ. With 2 bases clipped from V and 0 bases from J, the junction kept 5 bases outside the gene matches. CDR3 length: 15 residues. DNA for the CDR3: TGCGCCAGCAGCTTAGCGGGATTAAGCTCCTACGAGCAGTACTTC. Protein product: CASSLAGLSSYEQYF.

The chain links TRBV10-3 to TRBJ1-1; 7 positions agree with TRBD1. Germline CDR1 is ENHRY and CDR2 is SYGVKD. This CDR3 comprises 17 residues. V shed 4 bases and J 2 bases; nucleotides not matched to a gene: 13. The CDR3 bases are TGTGCCATCAGTGCATTGGGGACAGACACCCATAACACTGAAGCTTTCTTT. The encoded protein is CAISALGTDTHNTEAFF.

Only one count was recorded for this clone. The chain uses TRBV27 and TRBJ1-5; D ambiguous. Trimming shortened V by 0 bases and J by 5 bases, and 11 bases separated the two germline ends. Germline lookup yields CDR1 MNHEY and CDR2 SMNVEV (reference sequence). This CDR3 is built from 15 residues. The CDR3: CASSLSLLGDQPQHF. The CDR3 coding sequence is TGTGCCAGCAGTTTATCCCTCCTCGGAGATCAGCCCCAGCATTTT.